The T cell receptor beta chain described here comes from a study of OX40 agonist ivuxolimab in advanced cancers. Cycle 7 day 1, cycle 4 day 1, and baseline were the timepoints at which blood was sampled. Measured with immunoSEQ multiplex PCR; TCRdb has only the in-frame clones, and not every one. The sample carries 75,000 to 90,000 clones, about 90% recorded once. The sequence was collected from an adult with an advanced solid tumor such as melanoma, head and neck, liver or kidney cancer. The source was CD4+ or CD8+ T cells sorted from blood, collected in a trial of the OX40 agonist ivuxolimab.

The CDR3, as DNA: TGTGCCAGCACCGGACAGGGCGATGGCTACACCTTC. Amino acids: CASTGQGDGYTF. V gene TRBV2 combines with J gene TRBJ1-2; 8 bases are shared with TRBD1. Unmatched junction bases numbered 4, after V lost 7 bases and J lost 6 bases. There are 12 residues in the CDR3. Germline V gene data show CDR1 as SNHLY and CDR2 as FYNNEI.